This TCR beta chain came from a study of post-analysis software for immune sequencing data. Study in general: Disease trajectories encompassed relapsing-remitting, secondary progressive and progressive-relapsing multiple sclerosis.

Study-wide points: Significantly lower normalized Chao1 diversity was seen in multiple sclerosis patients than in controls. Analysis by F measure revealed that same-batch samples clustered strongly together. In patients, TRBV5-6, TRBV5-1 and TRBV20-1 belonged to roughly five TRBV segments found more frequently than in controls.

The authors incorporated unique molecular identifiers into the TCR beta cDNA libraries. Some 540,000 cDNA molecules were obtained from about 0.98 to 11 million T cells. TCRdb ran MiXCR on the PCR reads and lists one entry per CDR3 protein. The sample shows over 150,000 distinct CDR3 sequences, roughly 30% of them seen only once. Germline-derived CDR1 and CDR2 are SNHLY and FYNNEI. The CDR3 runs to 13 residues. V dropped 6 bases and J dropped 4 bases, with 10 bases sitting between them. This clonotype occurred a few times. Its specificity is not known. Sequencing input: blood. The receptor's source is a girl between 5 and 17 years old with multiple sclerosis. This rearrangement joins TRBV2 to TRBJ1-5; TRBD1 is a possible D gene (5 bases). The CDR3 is CASRGRKNQPQHF. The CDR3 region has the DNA TGTGCCAGCAGGGGACGGAAAAATCAGCCCCAGCATTTT. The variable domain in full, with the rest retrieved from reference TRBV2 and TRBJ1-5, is EPEVTQTPSHQVTQMGQEVILRCVPISNHLYFYWYRQILGQKVEFLVSFYNNEISEKSEIFDDQFSVERPDGSNFTLKIRSTKLEDSAMYFCASRGRKNQPQHFGDGTRLSIL.